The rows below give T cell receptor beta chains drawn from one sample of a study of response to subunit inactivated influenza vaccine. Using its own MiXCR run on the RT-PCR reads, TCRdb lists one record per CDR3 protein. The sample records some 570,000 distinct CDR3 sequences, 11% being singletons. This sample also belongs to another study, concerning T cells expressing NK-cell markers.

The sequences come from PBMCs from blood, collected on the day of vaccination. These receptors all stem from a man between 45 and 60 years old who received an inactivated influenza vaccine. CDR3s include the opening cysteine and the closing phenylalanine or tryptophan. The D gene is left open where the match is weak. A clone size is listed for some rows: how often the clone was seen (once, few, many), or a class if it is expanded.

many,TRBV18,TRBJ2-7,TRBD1,CASSPIGQGSYEQYF,TGTGCCAGCTCACCGATTGGACAGGGCTCCTACGAGCAGTACTTC
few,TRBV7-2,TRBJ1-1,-,CASRSGMNTEAFF,TGTGCCAGCAGGAGTGGAATGAACACTGAAGCTTTCTTT
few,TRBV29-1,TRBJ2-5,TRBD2,CSVTGLAEETQYF,TGCAGCGTTACGGGACTAGCGGAAGAGACCCAGTACTTC
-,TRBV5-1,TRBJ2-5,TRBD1,CASSLAGTGGLETQYF,TGCGCCAGCAGCTTGGCCGGGACAGGGGGCCTCGAGACCCAGTACTTC
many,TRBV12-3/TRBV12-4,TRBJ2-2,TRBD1,CASRTRTGGTGELFF,TGTGCCAGCCGAACCAGGACAGGGGGTACCGGGGAGCTGTTTTTT
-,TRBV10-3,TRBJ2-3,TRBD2,CAISSAPTSSPTDTQYF,TGTGCCATCAGTTCAGCTCCGACTAGCAGTCCCACAGATACGCAGTATTTT
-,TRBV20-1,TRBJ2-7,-,CSAPGENYEQYF,TGCAGTGCCCCAGGGGAAAACTACGAGCAGTACTTC
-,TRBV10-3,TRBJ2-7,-,CAIGETPSYEQYF,TGTGCCATCGGGGAAACACCCTCCTACGAGCAGTACTTC
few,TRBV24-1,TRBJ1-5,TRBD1,CATGDRNSNQPQHF,TGTGCCACGGGGGACAGAAATAGCAATCAGCCCCAGCATTTT
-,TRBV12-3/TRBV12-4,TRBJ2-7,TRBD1,CASGRTGSYEQYF,TGTGCCAGCGGTCGGACAGGATCCTACGAGCAGTACTTC
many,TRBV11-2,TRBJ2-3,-,CASSFLGGGGTDTQYF,TGTGCCAGCAGCTTCTTGGGCGGGGGCGGCACAGATACGCAGTATTTT
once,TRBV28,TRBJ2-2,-,CAGKRGMTGELFF,TGTGCCGGGAAAAGGGGAATGACCGGGGAGCTGTTTTTT
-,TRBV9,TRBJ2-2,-,CASSVGQSVAGELFF,TGTGCCAGCAGCGTAGGACAGAGTGTCGCCGGGGAGCTGTTTTTT
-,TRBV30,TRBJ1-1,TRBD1,CAWSLDRDTEAFF,TGTGCCTGGAGTCTGGACAGGGACACTGAAGCTTTCTTT
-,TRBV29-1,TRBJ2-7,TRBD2,CSVGGAAGSSYEQYF,TGCAGCGTTGGTGGGGCAGCGGGGAGCTCCTACGAGCAGTACTTC
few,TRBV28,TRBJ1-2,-,CASSLSGTPANYGYTF,TGTGCCAGCAGTTTATCTGGGACACCAGCTAACTATGGCTACACCTTC
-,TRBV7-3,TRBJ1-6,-,CASSPGLDNSPLHF,TGTGCCAGCAGCCCGGGACTGGATAATTCACCCCTCCACTTT
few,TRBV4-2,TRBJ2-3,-,CASSQDYKDTQYF,TGTGCCAGCAGCCAAGATTATAAAGATACGCAGTATTTT
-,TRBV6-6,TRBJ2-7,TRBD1,CASSYQGDYEQYF,TGTGCCAGCAGTTATCAGGGGGACTACGAGCAGTACTTC
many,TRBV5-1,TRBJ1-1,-,CASSLGVGQNTEAFF,TGCGCCAGCAGCTTGGGGGTCGGACAGAACACTGAAGCTTTCTTT
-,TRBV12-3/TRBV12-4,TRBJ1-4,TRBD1,CASSTGERLFF,TGTGCCAGCAGTACAGGGGAAAGGCTGTTTTTT
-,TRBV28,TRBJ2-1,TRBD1,CASSLFRQGPTNEQFF,TGTGCCAGCAGTTTATTTCGACAGGGGCCTACCAATGAGCAGTTCTTC
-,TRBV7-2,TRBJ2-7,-,CASRDASSYEQYF,TGTGCCAGCCGTGACGCAAGCTCCTACGAGCAGTACTTC
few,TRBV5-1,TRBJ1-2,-,CASSFSAGGYTF,TGCGCCAGCAGCTTCTCGGCTGGTGGCTACACCTTC
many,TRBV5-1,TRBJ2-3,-,CASSLAQDTQYF,TGCGCCAGCAGCTTGGCCCAAGATACGCAGTATTTT
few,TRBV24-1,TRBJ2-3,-,CATSYRGDTQYF,TGTGCCACCAGTTATAGGGGAGATACGCAGTATTTT
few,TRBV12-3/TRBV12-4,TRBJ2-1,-,CASSLVRDRYNEQFF,TGTGCCAGCAGTTTAGTGCGGGACCGCTACAATGAGCAGTTCTTC
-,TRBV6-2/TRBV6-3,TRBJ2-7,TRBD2,CASSWLREAYEQYF,TGTGCCAGCAGCTGGCTCCGGGAGGCCTACGAGCAGTACTTC
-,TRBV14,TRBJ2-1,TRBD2,CASSRSSGRPYNEQFF,TGTGCCAGCAGCCGCTCCAGCGGGAGGCCATACAATGAGCAGTTCTTC
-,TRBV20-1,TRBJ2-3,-,CSARGEGGISSTDTQYF,TGCAGTGCCCGCGGGGAAGGGGGCATTTCTAGCACAGATACGCAGTATTTT
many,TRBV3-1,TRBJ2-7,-,CASSSQYEQYF,TGTGCCAGCAGCTCTCAATACGAGCAGTACTTC
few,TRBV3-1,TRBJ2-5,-,CASSQGSGLKETQYF,TGTGCCAGCAGCCAAGGGTCAGGACTTAAAGAGACCCAGTACTTC
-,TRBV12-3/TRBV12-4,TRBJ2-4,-,CASSKQQGRVDIQYF,TGTGCCAGCAGTAAGCAACAGGGAAGGGTGGACATTCAGTACTTC
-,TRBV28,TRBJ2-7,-,CASSKSSYEQYF,TGTGCCAGCAGTAAAAGCTCCTACGAGCAGTACTTC
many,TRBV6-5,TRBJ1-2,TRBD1,CASSYGTGGGGYTF,TGTGCCAGCAGTTATGGGACAGGGGGAGGTGGCTACACCTTC
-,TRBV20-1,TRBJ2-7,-,CSARSGQKLDEQYF,TGCAGTGCCAGAAGTGGCCAAAAACTGGACGAGCAGTACTTC
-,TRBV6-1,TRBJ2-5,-,CATRFLETQYF,TGTGCCACTCGGTTCCTTGAGACCCAGTACTTC
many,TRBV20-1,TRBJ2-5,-,CSASIRKTVQETQYF,TGCAGTGCTTCCATCAGGAAGACAGTGCAAGAGACCCAGTACTTC
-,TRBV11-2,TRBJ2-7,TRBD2,CASSLGFSGEPNPYEQYF,TGTGCCAGCAGCTTAGGATTTAGCGGGGAGCCGAACCCCTACGAGCAGTACTTC
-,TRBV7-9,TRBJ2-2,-,CASSLATVTGELFF,TGTGCCAGCAGCTTAGCCACGGTCACCGGGGAGCTGTTTTTT
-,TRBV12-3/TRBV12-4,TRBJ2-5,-,CASKLGGQETQYF,TGTGCCAGTAAACTTGGGGGTCAAGAGACCCAGTACTTC
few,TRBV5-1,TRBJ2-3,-,CASSLRQPSTDTQYF,TGCGCCAGCAGCTTGAGGCAGCCTAGCACAGATACGCAGTATTTT
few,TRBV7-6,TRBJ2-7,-,CASSLDIGESYEQYF,TGTGCCAGCAGCTTAGATATAGGCGAGTCCTACGAGCAGTACTTC
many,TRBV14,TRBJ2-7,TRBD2,CASSQDSDYLAGGSSYEQYF,TGTGCCAGCAGCCAAGATTCGGACTATCTAGCGGGAGGTAGCTCCTACGAGCAGTACTTC
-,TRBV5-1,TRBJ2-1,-,CASHSVGGAISEQFF,TGCGCCAGTCACTCCGTTGGGGGGGCTATAAGTGAGCAGTTCTTC
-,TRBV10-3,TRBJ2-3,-,CAITAGVTDTQYF,TGTGCCATCACCGCAGGGGTCACAGATACGCAGTATTTT
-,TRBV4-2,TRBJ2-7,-,CASSQLGSSEQYF,TGTGCCAGCAGCCAACTTGGGTCGTCCGAGCAGTACTTC
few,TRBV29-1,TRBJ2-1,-,CSVPLGTAQFF,TGCAGCGTTCCCCTAGGCACCGCGCAGTTCTTC
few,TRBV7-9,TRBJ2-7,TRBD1,CASSRMTGTATF,TGTGCCAGCAGCCGCATGACCGGGACAGCAACCTTC
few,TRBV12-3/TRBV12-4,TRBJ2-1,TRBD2,CASSLGLARDEQFF,TGTGCCAGCAGTTTGGGACTAGCTAGGGATGAGCAGTTCTTC
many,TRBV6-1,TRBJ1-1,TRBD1,CASSEGTGKLEAFF,TGTGCCAGCAGCGAAGGGACAGGGAAACTAGAAGCTTTCTTT